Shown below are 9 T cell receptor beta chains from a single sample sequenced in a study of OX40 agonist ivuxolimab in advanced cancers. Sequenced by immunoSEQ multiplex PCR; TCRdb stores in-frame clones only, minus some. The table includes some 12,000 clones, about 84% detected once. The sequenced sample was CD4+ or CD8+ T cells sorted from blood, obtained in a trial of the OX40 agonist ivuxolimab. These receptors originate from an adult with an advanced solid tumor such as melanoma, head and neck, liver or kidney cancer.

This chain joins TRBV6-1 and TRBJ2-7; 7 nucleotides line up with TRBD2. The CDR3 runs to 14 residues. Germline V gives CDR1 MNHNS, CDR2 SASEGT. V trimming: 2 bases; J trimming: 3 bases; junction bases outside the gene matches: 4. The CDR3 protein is CASSELAAVYEQYF. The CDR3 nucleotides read TGTGCCAGCAGTGAACTAGCGGCAGTCTACGAGCAGTACTTC.

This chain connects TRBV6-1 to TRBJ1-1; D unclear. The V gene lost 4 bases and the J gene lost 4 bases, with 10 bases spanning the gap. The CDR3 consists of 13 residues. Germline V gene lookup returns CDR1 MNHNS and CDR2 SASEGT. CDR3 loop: CASSGTPGTEAFF. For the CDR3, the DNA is TGTGCCAGCAGTGGTACCCCGGGCACTGAAGCTTTCTTT.

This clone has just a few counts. CDR3: CATSSTMQETQYF. As DNA, the CDR3 is TGTGCCACCAGCAGTACCATGCAAGAGACCCAGTACTTC. The chain couples TRBV15 to TRBJ2-5; D unresolved. The germline V gene has CDR1 LNHNV and CDR2 YYDKDF (reference sequence). The CDR3 totals 13 residues. The V gene lost 3 bases and the J gene lost 2 bases, with 7 bases spanning the gap.

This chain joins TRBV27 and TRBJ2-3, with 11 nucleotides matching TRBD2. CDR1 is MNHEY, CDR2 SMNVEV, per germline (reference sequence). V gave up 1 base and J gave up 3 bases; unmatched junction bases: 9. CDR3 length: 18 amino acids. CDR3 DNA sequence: TGTGCCAGCAGTTTATACCCTTTACTAGCGGGAGAGACAGATACGCAGTATTTT. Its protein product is CASSLYPLLAGETDTQYF.

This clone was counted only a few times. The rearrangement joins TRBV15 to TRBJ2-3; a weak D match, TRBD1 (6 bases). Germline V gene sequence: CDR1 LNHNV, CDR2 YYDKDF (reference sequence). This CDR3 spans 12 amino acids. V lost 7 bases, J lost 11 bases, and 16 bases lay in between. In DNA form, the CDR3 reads TGTGCCACCAAAGAAACAGGGAATATGCAGTATTTT. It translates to CATKETGNMQYF. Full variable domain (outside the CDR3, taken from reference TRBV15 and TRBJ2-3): DAMVIQNPRYQVTQFGKPVTLSCSQTLNHNVMYWYQQKSSQAPKLLFHYYDKDFNNEADTPDNFQSRRPNTSFCFLDIRSPGLGDTAMYLCATKETGNMQYFGPGTRLTVL.

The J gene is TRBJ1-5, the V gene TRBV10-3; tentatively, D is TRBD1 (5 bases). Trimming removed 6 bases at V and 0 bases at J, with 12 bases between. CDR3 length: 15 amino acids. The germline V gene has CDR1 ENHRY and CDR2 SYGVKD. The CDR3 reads CAISETEYSNQPQHF. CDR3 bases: TGTGCCATCAGCGAGACAGAATATAGCAATCAGCCCCAGCATTTT.

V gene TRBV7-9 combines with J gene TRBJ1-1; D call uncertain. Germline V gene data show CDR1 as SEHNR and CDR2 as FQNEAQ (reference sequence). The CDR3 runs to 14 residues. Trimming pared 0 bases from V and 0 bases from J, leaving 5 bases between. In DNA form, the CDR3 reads TGTGCCAGCAGCTTAGCATATATGAACACTGAAGCTTTCTTT. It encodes CASSLAYMNTEAFF.

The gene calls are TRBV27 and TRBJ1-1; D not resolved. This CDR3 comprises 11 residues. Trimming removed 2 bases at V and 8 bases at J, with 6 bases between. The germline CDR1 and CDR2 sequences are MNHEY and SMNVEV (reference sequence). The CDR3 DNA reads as TGTGCCAGCAGTTTAGGGGAAGAAGCTTTCTTT. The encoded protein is CASSLGEEAFF.

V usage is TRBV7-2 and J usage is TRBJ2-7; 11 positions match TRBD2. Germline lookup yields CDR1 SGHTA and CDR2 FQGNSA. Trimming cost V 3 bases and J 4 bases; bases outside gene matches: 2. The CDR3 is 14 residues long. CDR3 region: CASSFGLAGYEQYF. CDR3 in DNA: TGTGCCAGCAGCTTTGGACTAGCGGGTTACGAGCAGTACTTC.